This TCR beta chain was recorded in a study of OX40 agonist ivuxolimab in advanced cancers. This CDR3 spans 13 amino acids. CDR1 is SGDLS and CDR2 is YYNGEE in the germline V gene. V was clipped by 0 bases and J by 4 bases, with 7 bases between them. The repertoire was sequenced with immunoSEQ multiplex PCR; TCRdb's copy has only in-frame clones and lacks some. The sample includes about 49,000 clones, roughly 85% of them seen just once. This material consisted of CD4+ or CD8+ T cells sorted from blood, taken in a trial of the OX40 agonist ivuxolimab. This TCR derives from an adult with an advanced solid tumor such as melanoma, head and neck, liver or kidney cancer. The chain is built from TRBV9 and TRBJ2-5; D is possibly TRBD2 (5 bases). In nucleotides, the CDR3 is TGTGCCAGCAGCGTAGATAGCGTAGAGACCCAGTACTTC. Residues: CASSVDSVETQYF.